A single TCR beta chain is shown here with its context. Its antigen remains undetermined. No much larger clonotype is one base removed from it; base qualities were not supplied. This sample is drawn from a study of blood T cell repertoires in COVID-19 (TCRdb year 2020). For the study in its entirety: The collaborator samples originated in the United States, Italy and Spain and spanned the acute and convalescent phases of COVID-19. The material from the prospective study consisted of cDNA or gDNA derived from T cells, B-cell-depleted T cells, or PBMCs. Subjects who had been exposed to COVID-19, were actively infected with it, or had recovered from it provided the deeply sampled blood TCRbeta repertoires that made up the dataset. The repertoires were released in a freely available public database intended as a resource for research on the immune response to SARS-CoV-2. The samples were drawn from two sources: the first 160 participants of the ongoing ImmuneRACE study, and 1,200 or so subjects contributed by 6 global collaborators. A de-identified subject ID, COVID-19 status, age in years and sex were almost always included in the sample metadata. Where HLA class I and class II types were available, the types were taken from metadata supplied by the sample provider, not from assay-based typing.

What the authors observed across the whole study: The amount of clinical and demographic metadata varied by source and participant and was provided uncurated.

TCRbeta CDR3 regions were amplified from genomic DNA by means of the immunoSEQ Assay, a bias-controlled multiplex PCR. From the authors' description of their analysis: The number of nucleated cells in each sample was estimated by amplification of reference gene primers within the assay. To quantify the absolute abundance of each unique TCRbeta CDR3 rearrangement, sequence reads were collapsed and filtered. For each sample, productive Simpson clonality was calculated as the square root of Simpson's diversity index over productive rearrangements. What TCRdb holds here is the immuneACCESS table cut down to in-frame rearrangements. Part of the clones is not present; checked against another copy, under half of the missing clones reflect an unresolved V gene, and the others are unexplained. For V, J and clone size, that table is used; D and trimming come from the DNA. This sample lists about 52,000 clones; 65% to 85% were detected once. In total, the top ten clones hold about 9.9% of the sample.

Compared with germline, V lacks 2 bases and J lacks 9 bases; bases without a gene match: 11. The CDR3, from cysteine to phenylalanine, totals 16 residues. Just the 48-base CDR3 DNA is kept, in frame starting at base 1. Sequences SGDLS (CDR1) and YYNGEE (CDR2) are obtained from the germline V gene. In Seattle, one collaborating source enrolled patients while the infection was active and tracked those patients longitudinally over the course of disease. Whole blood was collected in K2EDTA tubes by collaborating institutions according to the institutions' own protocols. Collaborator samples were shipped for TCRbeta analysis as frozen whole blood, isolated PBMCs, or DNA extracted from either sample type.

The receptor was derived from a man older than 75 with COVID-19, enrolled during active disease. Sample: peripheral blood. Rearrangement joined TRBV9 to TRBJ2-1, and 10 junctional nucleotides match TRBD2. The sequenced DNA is TGTGCCAGCAGCGTCTCCCTCTCTAGCGGGGGTATTGAGCAGTTCTTC. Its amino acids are CASSVSLSSGGIEQFF.